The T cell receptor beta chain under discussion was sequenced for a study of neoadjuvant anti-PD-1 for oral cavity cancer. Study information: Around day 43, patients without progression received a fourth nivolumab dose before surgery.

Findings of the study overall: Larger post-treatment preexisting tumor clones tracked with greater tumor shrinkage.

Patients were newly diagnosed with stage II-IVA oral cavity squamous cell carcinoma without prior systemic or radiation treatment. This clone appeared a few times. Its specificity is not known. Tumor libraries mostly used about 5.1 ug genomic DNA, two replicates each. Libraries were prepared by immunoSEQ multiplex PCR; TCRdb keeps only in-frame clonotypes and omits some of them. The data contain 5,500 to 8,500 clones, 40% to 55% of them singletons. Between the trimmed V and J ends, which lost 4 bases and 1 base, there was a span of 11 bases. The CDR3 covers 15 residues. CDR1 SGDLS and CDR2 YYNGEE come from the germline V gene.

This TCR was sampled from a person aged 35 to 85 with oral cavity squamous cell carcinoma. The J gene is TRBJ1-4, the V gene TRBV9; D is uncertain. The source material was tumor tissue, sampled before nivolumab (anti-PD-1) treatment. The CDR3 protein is CASSPGKVTNEKLFF. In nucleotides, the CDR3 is TGTGCCAGCAGCCCGGGGAAGGTAACTAATGAAAAACTGTTTTTT.